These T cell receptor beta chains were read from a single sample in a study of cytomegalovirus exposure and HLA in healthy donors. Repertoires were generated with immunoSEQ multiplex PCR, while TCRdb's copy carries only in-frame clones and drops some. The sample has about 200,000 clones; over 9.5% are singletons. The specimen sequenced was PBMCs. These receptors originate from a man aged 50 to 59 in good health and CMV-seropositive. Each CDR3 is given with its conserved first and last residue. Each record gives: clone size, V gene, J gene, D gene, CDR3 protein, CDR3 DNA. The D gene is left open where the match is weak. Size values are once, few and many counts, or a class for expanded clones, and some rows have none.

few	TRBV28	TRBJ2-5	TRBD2	CASKGLLAGGRETQYF	TGTGCCAGCAAAGGTCTCCTAGCGGGGGGGCGGGAGACCCAGTACTTC
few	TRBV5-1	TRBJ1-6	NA	CASKSGRVDSPLHF	TGCGCCAGCAAGTCGGGCAGGGTGGATTCACCCCTCCACTTT
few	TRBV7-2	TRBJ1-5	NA	CASSFERNQPQHF	TGTGCCAGCAGCTTTGAGCGCAATCAGCCCCAGCATTTT
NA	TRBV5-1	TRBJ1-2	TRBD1	CASSLEGTDYGYTF	TGCGCCAGCAGCTTGGAGGGGACAGACTATGGCTACACCTTC
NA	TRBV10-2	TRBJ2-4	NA	CASRDNLAKNIQYF	TGCGCCAGTAGGGACAACTTAGCCAAAAACATTCAGTACTTC
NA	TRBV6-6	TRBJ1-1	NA	CASSYRGHPNTEAFF	TGTGCCAGCAGTTACCGAGGGCACCCGAACACTGAAGCTTTCTTT
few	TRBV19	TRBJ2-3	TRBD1	CASSIDRGTDTQYF	TGTGCCAGTAGTATCGACAGGGGAACAGATACGCAGTATTTT
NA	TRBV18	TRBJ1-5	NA	CASSLGQSYSNQPQHF	TGTGCCAGCTCACTCGGACAGTCCTATAGCAATCAGCCCCAGCATTTT
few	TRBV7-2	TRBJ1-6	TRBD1	CASTSGQGSPLHF	TGTGCCAGCACCTCGGGACAGGGATCACCCCTCCACTTT
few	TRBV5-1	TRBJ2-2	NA	CASSLEGVSTGELFF	TGCGCCAGCAGCTTGGAGGGGGTTTCTACCGGGGAGCTGTTTTTT
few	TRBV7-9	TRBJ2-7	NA	CASSLLGTANPNEQYF	TGTGCCAGCAGCTTATTAGGTACAGCCAACCCCAACGAGCAGTACTTC
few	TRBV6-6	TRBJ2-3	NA	CASSLLMRSTDTQYF	TGTGCCAGCAGTTTGTTGATGCGTAGCACAGATACGCAGTATTTT
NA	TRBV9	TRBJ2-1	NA	CASSVGGVSHNEQFF	TGTGCCAGCAGCGTAGGGGGGGTCTCCCACAATGAGCAGTTCTTC
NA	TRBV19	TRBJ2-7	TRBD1	CASSLTGTGKSHEQYF	TGTGCCAGTAGTTTAACCGGGACAGGGAAGTCCCACGAGCAGTACTTC
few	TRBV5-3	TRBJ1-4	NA	CARSCRTGQSNEKLFF	TGTGCCAGAAGCTGTAGAACGGGACAATCGAATGAAAAACTGTTTTTT
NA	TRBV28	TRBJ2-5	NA	CASSLNGGVQETQYF	TGTGCCAGCAGTTTGAATGGGGGCGTCCAAGAGACCCAGTACTTC
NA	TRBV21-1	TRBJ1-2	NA	CVSSKERAGLNGYTF	TGTGTCAGCAGCAAAGAAAGGGCAGGGCTCAATGGCTACACCTTC
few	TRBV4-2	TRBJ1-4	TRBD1	CASSQGLGQTNEKLFF	TGTGCCAGCAGCCAAGGACTGGGACAGACTAATGAAAAACTGTTTTTT
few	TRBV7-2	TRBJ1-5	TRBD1	CASSSGQGVNQPQHF	TGTGCCAGCAGCTCCGGACAGGGCGTAAATCAGCCCCAGCATTTT
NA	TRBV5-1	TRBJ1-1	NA	CASSTPGIDTEAFF	TGCGCCAGCAGCACGCCAGGGATCGACACTGAAGCTTTCTTT
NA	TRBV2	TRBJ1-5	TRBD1	CASSEGTGVQPQHF	TGTGCCAGCAGTGAAGGGACAGGGGTTCAGCCCCAGCATTTT
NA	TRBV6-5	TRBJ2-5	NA	CASRSRGAGETQYF	TGTGCCAGCCGGAGTAGGGGCGCCGGGGAGACCCAGTACTTC
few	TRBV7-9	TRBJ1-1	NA	CASSFLSMNTEAFF	TGTGCCAGCAGCTTCCTAAGCATGAACACTGAAGCTTTCTTT
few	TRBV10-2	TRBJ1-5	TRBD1	CASSDLRDRRLYSNQPQHF	TGCGCCAGCAGTGACCTCCGGGACAGGAGACTTTATAGCAATCAGCCCCAGCATTTT
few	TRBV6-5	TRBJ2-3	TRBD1	CASSATGTGTDTQYF	TGTGCCAGCAGTGCAACCGGGACAGGCACAGATACGCAGTATTTT
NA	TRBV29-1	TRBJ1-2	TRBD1	CSVFGTGTGGPYGYTF	TGCAGCGTGTTTGGCACCGGGACAGGGGGACCCTATGGCTACACCTTC
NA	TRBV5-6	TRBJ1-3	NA	CASSLVAASSGNTIYF	TGTGCCAGCAGCTTGGTAGCGGCAAGCTCTGGAAACACCATATATTTT
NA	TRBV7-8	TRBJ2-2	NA	CASSLSMGHGELFF	TGTGCCAGCAGCTTGTCGATGGGCCACGGGGAGCTGTTTTTT
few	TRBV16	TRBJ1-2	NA	CASSQLQGGGYTF	TGTGCCAGCAGCCAATTGCAGGGAGGTGGCTACACCTTC
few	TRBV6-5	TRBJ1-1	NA	CASSYSGRAFF	TGTGCCAGCAGTTACTCCGGGAGAGCTTTCTTT
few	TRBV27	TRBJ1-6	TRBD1	CASSPWDSPWALHF	TGTGCCAGCAGTCCTTGGGACAGCCCTTGGGCCCTCCACTTT
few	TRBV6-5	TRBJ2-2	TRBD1	CASSTGGHTGELFF	TGTGCCAGCAGCACAGGGGGACACACCGGGGAGCTGTTTTTT
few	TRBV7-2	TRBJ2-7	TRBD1	CASSFGQGADEQYF	TGTGCCAGCAGTTTTGGACAGGGGGCGGACGAGCAGTACTTC
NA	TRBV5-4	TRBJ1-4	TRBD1	CARSPTGEEKLFF	TGTGCCAGAAGCCCGACAGGGGAGGAAAAACTGTTTTTT
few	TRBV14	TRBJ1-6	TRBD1	CASSPFGQGGNSPLHF	TGTGCCAGCAGCCCCTTCGGACAGGGGGGTAATTCACCCCTCCACTTT
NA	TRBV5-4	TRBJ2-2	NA	CASSLSELNTGELFF	TGTGCCAGCAGCTTGTCGGAGCTGAACACCGGGGAGCTGTTTTTT
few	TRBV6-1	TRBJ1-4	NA	CASTLIGRGEKLFF	TGTGCCAGCACTCTAATAGGGCGGGGGGAAAAACTGTTTTTT
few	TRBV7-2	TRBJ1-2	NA	CASSLVSGGNYGYTF	TGTGCCAGCAGCTTAGTGTCGGGGGGAAACTATGGCTACACCTTC
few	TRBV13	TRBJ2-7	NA	CASSIQGGEQYF	TGTGCCAGCAGCATTCAGGGGGGCGAGCAGTACTTC
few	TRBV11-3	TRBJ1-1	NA	CASNGLGTGPNTEAFF	TGTGCCAGCAATGGCCTTGGTACAGGGCCGAACACTGAAGCTTTCTTT
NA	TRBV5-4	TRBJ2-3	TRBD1	CASSLVGQGVDTQYF	TGTGCCAGCAGCTTGGTTGGACAGGGGGTAGATACGCAGTATTTT
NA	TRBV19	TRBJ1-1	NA	CASSMDRNTEAFF	TGTGCCAGTAGTATGGACAGGAACACTGAAGCTTTCTTT